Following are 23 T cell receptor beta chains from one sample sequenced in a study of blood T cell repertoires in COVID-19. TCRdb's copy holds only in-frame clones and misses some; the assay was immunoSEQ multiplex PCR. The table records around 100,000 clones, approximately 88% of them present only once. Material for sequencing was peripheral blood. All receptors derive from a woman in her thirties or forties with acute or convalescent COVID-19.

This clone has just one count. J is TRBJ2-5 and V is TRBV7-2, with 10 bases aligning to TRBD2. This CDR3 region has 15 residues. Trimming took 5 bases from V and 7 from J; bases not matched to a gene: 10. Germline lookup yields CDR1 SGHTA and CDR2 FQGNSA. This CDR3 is CASSLYSSGGGTQYF. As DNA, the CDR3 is TGTGCCAGCAGCCTATACTCTAGCGGGGGCGGGACCCAGTACTTC.

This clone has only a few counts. The CDR3 loop reads CASSLGRTANYGYTF. CDR3 nucleotides: TGTGCCAGCAGCTTGGGGAGGACAGCGAACTATGGCTACACCTTC. The chain carries TRBV5-4 and TRBJ1-2; a possible D gene is TRBD1 (6 bases). CDR1 is SGHNT and CDR2 is YYREEE in the germline V gene (reference sequence). This CDR3 has 15 amino acids. The V and J ends lost 0 bases and 2 bases respectively, with 11 bases between them. Full variable domain (rest looked up from reference TRBV5-4 and TRBJ1-2): ETGVTQSPTHLIKTRGQQVTLRCSSQSGHNTVSWYQQALGQGPQFIFQYYREEENGRGNFPPRFSGLQFPNYSSELNVNALELDDSALYLCASSLGRTANYGYTFGSGTRLTVV.

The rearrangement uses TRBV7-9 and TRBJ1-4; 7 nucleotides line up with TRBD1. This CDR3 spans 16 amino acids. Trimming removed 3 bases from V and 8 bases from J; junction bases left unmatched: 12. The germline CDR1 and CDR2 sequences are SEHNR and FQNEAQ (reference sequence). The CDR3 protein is CASSFLGGTPAEKLFF. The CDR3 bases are TGTGCCAGCAGCTTTTTAGGGGGCACCCCGGCCGAAAAACTGTTTTTT.

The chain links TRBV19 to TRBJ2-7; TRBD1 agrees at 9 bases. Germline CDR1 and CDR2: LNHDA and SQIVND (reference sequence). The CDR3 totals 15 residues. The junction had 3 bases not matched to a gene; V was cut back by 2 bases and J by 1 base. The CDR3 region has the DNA TGTGCCAGTAGTATAACGACAGGGGGGTCCTACGAGCAGTACTTC. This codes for CASSITTGGSYEQYF.

The CDR3 spells CASSEVQRGPPRDTQYF. The CDR3 coding sequence is TGTGCCAGCAGTGAAGTGCAGCGGGGGCCTCCCCGAGATACGCAGTATTTT. V usage is TRBV6-1 and J usage is TRBJ2-3; TRBD2 matches at 8 bases. CDR3 length: 17 residues. Germline V gene sequence: CDR1 MNHNS, CDR2 SASEGT. J gave up 5 bases and V 1 base, and 11 bases lay outside the gene matches.

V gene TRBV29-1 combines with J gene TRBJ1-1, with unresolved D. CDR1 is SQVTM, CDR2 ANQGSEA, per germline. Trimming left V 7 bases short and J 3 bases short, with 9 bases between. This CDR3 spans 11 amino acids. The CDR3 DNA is TGCAGCGCCCAACTCGACACTGAAGCTTTCTTT. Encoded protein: CSAQLDTEAFF. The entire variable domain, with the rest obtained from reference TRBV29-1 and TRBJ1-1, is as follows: SAVISQKPSRDICQRGTSLTIQCQVDSQVTMMFWYRQQPGQSLTLIATANQGSEATYESGFVIDKFPISRPNLTFSTLTVSNMSPEDSSIYLCSAQLDTEAFFGQGTRLTVV.

The CDR3 bases are TGTGCCAGCAAAGGGGGTCAGAGGTCCGAAATGGCGGGCTATGGCTACACCTTC. Protein sequence: CASKGGQRSEMAGYGYTF. The chain uses TRBV2 and TRBJ1-2; D possibly corresponds to TRBD1 (6 bases). V lost 7 bases and J 4 bases, leaving 28 bases between the germline ends. This CDR3 has 18 residues. Germline V gene lookup returns CDR1 SNHLY and CDR2 FYNNEI.

This CDR3 reads CASSLAPGQPNYGYTF. CDR3 DNA: TGTGCCAGCAGCTTAGCCCCGGGACAGCCGAACTATGGCTACACCTTC. The chain employs TRBV7-6 and TRBJ1-2, with TRBD1 matching over 7 bases. Looked up from germline, CDR1 is SGHVS and CDR2 is FNYEAQ. Losses at the gene ends were 0 bases for V and 2 bases for J; bases not matched to a gene: 6. The CDR3 extends over 16 amino acids.

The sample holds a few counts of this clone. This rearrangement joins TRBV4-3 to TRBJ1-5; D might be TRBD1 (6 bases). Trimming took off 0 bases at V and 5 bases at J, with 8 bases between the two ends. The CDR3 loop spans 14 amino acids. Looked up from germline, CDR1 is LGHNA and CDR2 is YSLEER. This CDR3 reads CASSQDRGYQPQHF. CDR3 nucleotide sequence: TGCGCCAGCAGCCAAGACAGGGGCTATCAGCCCCAGCATTTT.

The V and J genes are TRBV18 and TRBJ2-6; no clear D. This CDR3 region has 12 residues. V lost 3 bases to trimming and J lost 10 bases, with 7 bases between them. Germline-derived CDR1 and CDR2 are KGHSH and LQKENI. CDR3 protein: CASSPDGNVLTF. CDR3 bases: TGTGCCAGCTCACCTGACGGGAACGTCCTGACTTTC.

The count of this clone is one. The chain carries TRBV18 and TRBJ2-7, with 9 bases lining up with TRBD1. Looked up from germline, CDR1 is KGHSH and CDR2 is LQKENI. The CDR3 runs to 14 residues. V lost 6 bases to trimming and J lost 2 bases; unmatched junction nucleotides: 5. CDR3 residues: CASSLGQGTYEQYF. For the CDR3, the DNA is TGTGCCAGCTCCCTGGGACAGGGTACCTACGAGCAGTACTTC.

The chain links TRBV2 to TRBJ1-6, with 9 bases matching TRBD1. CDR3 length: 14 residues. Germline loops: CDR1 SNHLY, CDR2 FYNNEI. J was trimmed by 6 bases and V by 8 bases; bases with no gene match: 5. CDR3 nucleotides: TGTGCCAGCGGGACAGGGCTTGCTAATTCACCCCTCCACTTT. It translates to CASGTGLANSPLHF.

CDR3 sequence (DNA): TGTGCCAGCAGCCCGGGGCTCAAATGGAGTGACATTCAGTACTTC. Translation gives CASSPGLKWSDIQYF. J is TRBJ2-4 and V is TRBV6-2 or TRBV6-3; D possibly matches TRBD1 or TRBD2 (5 bases each). The CDR3 extends over 15 amino acids. Trimming removed 6 bases from V and 8 bases from J, with 20 bases in between. CDR1 and CDR2 from the germline V gene are MNHEY and SVGEGT.

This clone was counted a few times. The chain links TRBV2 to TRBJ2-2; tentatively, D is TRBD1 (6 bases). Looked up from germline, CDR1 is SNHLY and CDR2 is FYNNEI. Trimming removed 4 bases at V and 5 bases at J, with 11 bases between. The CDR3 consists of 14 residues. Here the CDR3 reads CASSVGQLTGELFF. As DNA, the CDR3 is TGTGCCAGCAGTGTCGGACAGCTGACCGGGGAGCTGTTTTTT.

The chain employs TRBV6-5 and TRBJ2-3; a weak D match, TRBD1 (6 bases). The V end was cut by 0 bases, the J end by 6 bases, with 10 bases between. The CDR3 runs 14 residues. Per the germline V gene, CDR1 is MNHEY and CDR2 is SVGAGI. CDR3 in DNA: TGTGCCAGCAGTTACTCAGGGGGAGTGGATACGCAGTATTTT. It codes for CASSYSGGVDTQYF.

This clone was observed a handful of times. CDR3 DNA sequence: TGTGCCAGCAGCTTAAAGGGAGGCGGTGAGCAGTTCTTC. Translation gives CASSLKGGGEQFF. V usage is TRBV7-3 and J usage is TRBJ2-1; D is possibly TRBD2 (6 bases). Trimming took off 1 base at V and 9 bases at J, with 10 bases between the two ends. Looked up from germline, CDR1 is SGHTA and CDR2 is FQGTGA. CDR3 length equals 13 residues.

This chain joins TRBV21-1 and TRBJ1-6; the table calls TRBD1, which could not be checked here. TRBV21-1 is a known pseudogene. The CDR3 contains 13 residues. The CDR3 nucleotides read TGTGCCAGCAGCAATGGTCAGAATTCACCCCTCCACTTT. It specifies CASSNGQNSPLHF.

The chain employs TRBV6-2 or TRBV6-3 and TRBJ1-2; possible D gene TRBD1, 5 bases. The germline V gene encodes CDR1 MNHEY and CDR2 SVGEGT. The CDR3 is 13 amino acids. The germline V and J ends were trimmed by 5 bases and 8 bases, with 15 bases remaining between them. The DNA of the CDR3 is TGTGCCAGCAGTCCAATTACCCAGGGCGGCTACACCTTC. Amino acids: CASSPITQGGYTF.

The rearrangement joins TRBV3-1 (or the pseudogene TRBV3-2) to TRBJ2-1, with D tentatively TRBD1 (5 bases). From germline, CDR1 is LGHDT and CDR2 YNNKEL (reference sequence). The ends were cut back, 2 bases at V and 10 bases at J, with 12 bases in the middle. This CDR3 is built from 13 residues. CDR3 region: CASSQNQGGEQFF. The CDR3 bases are TGTGCCAGCAGCCAAAATCAGGGTGGCGAGCAGTTCTTC.

The CDR3 is CASSPPGQGRGNYGYTF. CDR3 DNA: TGTGCCAGCAGTCCGCCGGGACAGGGAAGAGGGAACTATGGCTACACCTTC. The chain combines TRBV6-6 with TRBJ1-2; 9 nucleotides agree with TRBD1. Germline V gene data show CDR1 as MNHNY and CDR2 as SVGAGI (reference sequence). This CDR3 contains 17 residues. The V and J ends lost 5 bases and 2 bases, in that order; junction bases with no gene match: 12.

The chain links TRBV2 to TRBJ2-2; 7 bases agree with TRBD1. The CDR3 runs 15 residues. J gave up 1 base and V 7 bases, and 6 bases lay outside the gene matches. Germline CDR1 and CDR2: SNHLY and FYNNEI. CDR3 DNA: TGTGCCAGCACCCCGGACAGGTTGAACACCGGGGAGCTGTTTTTT. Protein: CASTPDRLNTGELFF.

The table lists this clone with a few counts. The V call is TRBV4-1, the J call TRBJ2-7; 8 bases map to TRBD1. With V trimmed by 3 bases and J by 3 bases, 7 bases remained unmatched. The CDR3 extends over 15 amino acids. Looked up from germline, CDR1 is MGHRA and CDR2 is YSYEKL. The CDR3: CASSHIRQGNYEQYF. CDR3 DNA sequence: TGCGCCAGCAGCCATATACGACAGGGGAACTACGAGCAGTACTTC.

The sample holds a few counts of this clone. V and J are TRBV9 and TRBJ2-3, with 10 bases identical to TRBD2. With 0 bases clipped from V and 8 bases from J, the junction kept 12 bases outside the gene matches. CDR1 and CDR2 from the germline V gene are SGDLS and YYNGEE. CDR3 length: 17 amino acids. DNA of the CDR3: TGTGCCAGCAGCGTAGGAGCCAGCGGGGGGGCAATTGGTACGCAGTATTTT. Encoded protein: CASSVGASGGAIGTQYF.